This record covers a single T cell receptor (beta chain). The source of the sample is a study of human T cells and chemical hapten exposure. Each cDNA molecule in the library carried unique molecular identifiers. Each CDR3 protein gets one entry after TCRdb re-called the RACE reads with MiXCR. Of about 120,000 distinct CDR3 sequences listed, approximately 12% are singletons. The time point was: pre-sensitization, week 0. The treatment is: therapeutic diphenylcyclopropenone sensitization with weekly scalp DPC. Germline values: CDR1 LGHNT, CDR2 FRNRAP. Trimming pared 3 bases from V and 1 base from J, leaving 6 bases between. This CDR3 has 13 amino acids.

The source is a woman aged 18-29 years with alopecia areata. Some clones in this sample may be carry-over from other donors' samples. The V call is TRBV12-5, the J call TRBJ1-1, with a weak D call TRBD1 (6 bases). Sequences were derived from whole blood, sampled in connection with sensitization to the hapten diphenylcyclopropenone (DPC). In nucleotides, the CDR3 is TGTGCTAGTGGTTTACAGGGGAACACTGAAGCTTTCTTT. Its protein is CASGLQGNTEAFF. Full variable domain (remainder filled in from reference TRBV12-5 and TRBJ1-1): DARVTQTPRHKVTEMGQEVTMRCQPILGHNTVFWYRQTMMQGLELLAYFRNRAPLDDSGMPKDRFSAEMPDATLATLKIQPSEPRDSAVYFCASGLQGNTEAFFGQGTRLTVV.